This T cell receptor beta chain was recovered during a study of lymphopenia after photon versus proton radiotherapy. The CDR3 has 16 amino acids. In germline, CDR1 is SGHAT, CDR2 FQNNGV. This table comes from immunoSEQ multiplex PCR, and its TCRdb copy is limited to in-frame clones, with some not included. Of 37,000 or so clones listed, more than 70% are singletons. A remark on this clone: The junction and the germline gene differ at one end; a read error may be behind it.

The source of this sequence is a middle-aged man with gastric cancer. The gene calls are TRBV11-2 and TRBJ1-1; D call uncertain. The source material was peripheral blood, sampled from a patient treated with photon-based radiotherapy. DNA of the CDR3: TGTGCCAGCAGCTTAGTACGGGGTCCGACGAACGCTGAAGCTTTCTTT. It yields the protein CASSLVRGPTNAEAFF.